Here is one T cell receptor (beta chain) with its context. No antigen is known for it. These data are taken from a study of blood T cell dynamics during melanoma immunotherapy. The repertoire was sequenced with immunoSEQ multiplex PCR; TCRdb's copy has only in-frame clones and lacks some. Here the sample spans about 10,000 clones, 86% being singletons. Specified time point: pre-treatment baseline. Regarding the study as a whole: Whether repertoire-driving clones were melanoma-specific could not be determined.

CDR3 length: 13 residues. Germline V lookup: CDR1 GTSNPN, CDR2 SVGIG (reference sequence). The V and J ends lost 0 bases and 1 base respectively, with 6 bases between them. The clonotype comes from a human donor with melanoma. The source was blood, collected from a patient treated with checkpoint blockade. The genes are TRBV30 and TRBJ1-1; TRBD1 is a possible D gene (5 bases). The CDR3 is CAWSVQANTEAFF. The CDR3 coding sequence is TGTGCCTGGAGTGTACAGGCGAACACTGAAGCTTTCTTT.